The 11 T cell receptor beta chains reported below all come from one sample, sequenced in a study of T cells in Graves' hyperthyroidism and ophthalmopathy. Authors of the study amplified TCR beta CDR3 regions from RNA transcripts. During a first-round RT-PCR of the TCR CDR3, the HTBI primer set was used. A single record per CDR3 protein comes from TCRdb applying MiXCR to the multiplex PCR reads. The data contain hundreds of thousands of distinct CDR3 sequences, around 14% of them singletons. Sequenced: blood. All receptors derive from a woman aged 25-40 years with Graves' hyperthyroidism.

The rearrangement uses TRBV20-1 and TRBJ1-1, with 7 bases lining up with TRBD1. In germline, CDR1 is DFQATT, CDR2 SNEGSKA (reference sequence). V lost 5 bases, J lost 7 bases, and 10 bases stayed unmatched. The CDR3 is 13 amino acids. Here the CDR3 DNA reads TGCAGTGCTCGAATGGCCGGGACAGTTGAAGCTTTCTTT. It translates to CSARMAGTVEAFF.

This clonotype has only a few counts. V gene TRBV27 combines with J gene TRBJ1-1, with D unresolved. The CDR3 totals 14 residues. From germline, CDR1 is MNHEY and CDR2 SMNVEV (reference sequence). V was trimmed by 5 bases and J by 0 bases, leaving 10 bases between them. The CDR3 region has the DNA TGTGCCAGCAGTGGTGTGAAGCTGAACACTGAAGCTTTCTTT. This gives the protein CASSGVKLNTEAFF.

The sample holds a few counts of this clonotype. Here the CDR3 DNA reads TGTGCCAGCAGGCTGGAGGGGGGGGGGTCCGAGCAGTACTTC. This translates into CASRLEGGGSEQYF. The chain combines TRBV6-1 with TRBJ2-7; a weak D match, TRBD2 (7 bases). The CDR3 length is 14 residues. Germline assignment: CDR1 MNHNS and CDR2 SASEGT. Trimming left V 6 bases short and J 6 bases short, with 18 bases between.

The V call is TRBV7-9, the J call TRBJ2-7; D assignment may be TRBD1 or TRBD2 (5 bases each). The CDR3 is 14 amino acids. Germline CDR1 reads SEHNR; CDR2 reads FQNEAQ (reference sequence). The V gene lost 10 bases and the J gene lost 9 bases, with 25 bases spanning the gap. The CDR3 sequence: CAINLAGTLSLQYF. CDR3 nucleotide sequence: TGTGCCATCAACCTGGCCGGGACCCTGTCGTTGCAGTACTTC.

The sample holds a few counts of this clonotype. The CDR3 spells CASSLGADRLTGELFF. The DNA of the CDR3 is TGCGCCAGCAGCTTGGGGGCGGATCGTTTGACCGGGGAGCTGTTTTTT. The chain couples TRBV5-1 to TRBJ2-2, with D unresolved. This CDR3 region has 16 residues. V was pared by 0 bases and J by 5 bases, with 14 bases between. Germline V gene sequence: CDR1 SGHRS, CDR2 YFSETQ.

The chain employs TRBV29-1 and TRBJ2-1, with 8 bases matching TRBD2. The DNA end is more similar to TRBJ2-7, so the J call may be wrong. CDR3 length equals 11 residues. Germline V gives CDR1 SQVTM, CDR2 ANQGSEA. CDR3 nucleotides: TGCAGCGTTCGACTAGCGTCTGAGCAGTACTTC. This gives the protein CSVRLASEQYF.

This clonotype was seen a handful of times. This sequence joins TRBV12-3 or TRBV12-4 and TRBJ2-2, with D possibly being TRBD1 or TRBD2 (7 bases each). The CDR3 contains 17 residues. The V gene lost 4 bases and the J gene lost 5 bases, with 20 bases spanning the gap. CDR3 DNA sequence: TGTGCCAGCAGTTCAGGGGGGGCTAGCAAGGGAACCGGGGAGCTGTTTTTT. This encodes CASSSGGASKGTGELFF.

This clonotype was picked up a small number of times. This sequence joins TRBV29-1 and TRBJ1-4; D is undetermined. Germline lookup yields CDR1 SQVTM and CDR2 ANQGSEA. Deletions cut 5 bases from V and 0 bases from J, with 10 bases between. The CDR3 consists of 14 residues. The CDR3 spells CSVRSRATNEKLFF. The CDR3 DNA reads as TGCAGCGTTCGGAGCAGAGCAACTAATGAAAAACTGTTTTTT.

This clonotype was observed a handful of times. This sequence joins TRBV12-3 or TRBV12-4 and TRBJ2-1, with D perhaps matching TRBD1 (6 bases). The CDR3 extends over 12 amino acids. Trimming took 6 bases from V and 11 from J, leaving 14 bases between them. CDR3 in DNA: TGTGCCAGCAGGACACCGGGACAACAGCAGTTCTTC. Its protein product is CASRTPGQQQFF.

The V and J genes are TRBV13 and TRBJ2-7, with TRBD2 matching 9 bases. V gave up 5 bases and J gave up 0 bases; unmatched junction bases: 5. Germline loops: CDR1 PRHDT, CDR2 FYEKMQ (reference sequence). The CDR3 has 15 amino acids. CDR3 region: CASSLRTSDSYEQYF. The CDR3, as DNA: TGTGCCAGCAGCCTTCGGACTAGCGACTCCTACGAGCAGTACTTC. Complete variable domain (other parts from reference TRBV13 and TRBJ2-7): AAGVIQSPRHLIKEKRETATLKCYPIPRHDTVYWYQQGPGQDPQFLISFYEKMQSDKGSIPDRFSAQQFSDYHSELNMSSLELGDSALYFCASSLRTSDSYEQYFGPGTRLTVT.

The rearrangement joins TRBV4-2 to TRBJ2-2, with 14 bases that match TRBD2. Looked up from germline, CDR1 is LGHNA and CDR2 is YNFKEQ. V dropped 3 bases and J dropped 0; count of bases not matched to a gene: 6. There are 19 residues in the CDR3. The chain's CDR3 is CASSHGGLAGESNTGELFF. The CDR3 DNA reads TGTGCCAGCAGCCATGGGGGACTAGCGGGAGAATCGAACACCGGGGAGCTGTTTTTT.